The next 10 T cell receptor beta chains were all read from a single sample in a study of OX40 agonist ivuxolimab in advanced cancers. Measured with immunoSEQ multiplex PCR; TCRdb has only the in-frame clones, and not every one. The repertoire holds over 65,000 clones, about 85% seen once, with about 8% in the top ten. The sample consisted of CD4+ or CD8+ T cells sorted from blood, taken in a trial of the OX40 agonist ivuxolimab. The receptors shown here come from an adult with an advanced solid tumor such as melanoma, head and neck, liver or kidney cancer.

The rearrangement uses TRBV5-4 and TRBJ2-4, with D possibly being TRBD2 (5 bases). CDR1 is SGHNT, CDR2 YYREEE, per germline (reference sequence). V was cut by 1 base and J by 0 bases, with 8 bases left in between. The CDR3 loop spans 15 amino acids. The CDR3 sequence is CASSLSGEAKNIQYF. In DNA, the CDR3 is TGTGCCAGCAGCTTGAGCGGAGAAGCCAAAAACATTCAGTACTTC.

V is TRBV14 and J is TRBJ1-6; D remains unclear. The CDR3 runs 15 residues. V was clipped by 2 bases and J by 7 bases, with 12 bases between them. The germline V gene encodes CDR1 SGHDN and CDR2 FVKESK. The CDR3 DNA reads as TGTGCCAGCAGCCAACTGGACGGACTAAATTCACCCCTCCACTTT. It is translated as CASSQLDGLNSPLHF.

This clone was seen a handful of times. The rearrangement links TRBV25-1 to TRBJ1-1; TRBD1 matches at 9 bases. Germline CDR1 and CDR2: MGHDK and SYGVNS. The CDR3 has 14 residues. V lost 5 bases to trimming and J lost 5 bases; unmatched junction nucleotides: 6. The CDR3 is CASSFDRGGTEAFF. In DNA, the CDR3 is TGTGCCAGCAGTTTCGACAGGGGGGGGACTGAAGCTTTCTTT.

This chain joins TRBV5-6 and TRBJ1-2, with 7 bases that match TRBD1. This CDR3 is built from 15 residues. With 0 bases clipped from V and 4 bases from J, the junction kept 6 bases outside the gene matches. CDR1 and CDR2 (germline): SGHDT, YYEEEE. The CDR3 DNA is TGTGCCAGCAGCTTGGCGGCAGGGGGTAGCTATGGCTACACCTTC. It codes for CASSLAAGGSYGYTF.

The J gene is TRBJ1-1, the V gene TRBV5-1, with D tentatively TRBD1 (6 bases). Germline lookup yields CDR1 SGHRS and CDR2 YFSETQ. V lost 6 bases and J lost 0, with 21 bases in between. This CDR3 contains 17 residues. The CDR3 nucleotides read TGCGCCAGCACCCCAGGTTGGGCAGGGGTAATGAACACTGAAGCTTTCTTT. It specifies CASTPGWAGVMNTEAFF.

This chain connects TRBV27 to TRBJ1-5; D uncertain. CDR1 is MNHEY and CDR2 is SMNVEV in the germline V gene (reference sequence). Trimming took 2 bases from V and 2 from J, leaving 13 bases between them. The CDR3 has 16 amino acids. The CDR3 region is CASSLIAARRNQPQHF. In nucleotides, the CDR3 is TGTGCCAGCAGTTTAATCGCAGCCCGACGCAATCAGCCCCAGCATTTT.

The J gene is TRBJ2-2, the V gene TRBV5-1; 9 nucleotides agree with TRBD2. The CDR3 runs 16 residues. The germline V gene encodes CDR1 SGHRS and CDR2 YFSETQ. The V and J ends lost 5 bases and 6 bases, in that order; junction bases with no gene match: 11. CDR3 region: CASRLRLAAGPGELFF. The CDR3 DNA is TGCGCCAGCAGATTACGACTAGCGGCCGGACCCGGGGAGCTGTTTTTT. Variable domain in full (rest from reference TRBV5-1 and TRBJ2-2): KAGVTQTPRYLIKTRGQQVTLSCSPISGHRSVSWYQQTPGQGLQFLFEYFSETQRNKGNFPGRFSGRQFSNSRSEMNVSTLELGDSALYLCASRLRLAAGPGELFFGEGSRLTVL.

The chain links TRBV27 to TRBJ2-1; 7 positions match TRBD2. Germline V gene sequence: CDR1 MNHEY, CDR2 SMNVEV (reference sequence). The CDR3 is made up of 15 amino acids. V shed 6 bases, J shed 6 bases, and the junction held 11 bases outside the gene matches. For the CDR3, the DNA is TGTGCCAGCAGGCCGGGAGTGGGAGGGCTCAATGAGCAGTTCTTC. Its translation: CASRPGVGGLNEQFF.

This clone was recorded a few times. The chain combines TRBV7-9 with TRBJ2-1; D ambiguous. The CDR3 is made up of 18 amino acids. Trimming took off 0 bases at V and 1 base at J, with 16 bases between the two ends. Germline V lookup: CDR1 SEHNR, CDR2 FQNEAQ (reference sequence). In DNA form, the CDR3 reads TGTGCCAGCAGCTTAGCGCCGGGTCCGGTGGGTTCCTACAATGAGCAGTTCTTC. As protein: CASSLAPGPVGSYNEQFF.

V is TRBV5-1 and J is TRBJ2-2; D gene unclear. CDR1 SGHRS and CDR2 YFSETQ come from the germline V gene. The ends were cut back, 2 bases at V and 2 bases at J, with 1 base in the middle. CDR3 length: 12 residues. The CDR3 DNA reads TGCGCCAGCAGCTTAAACACCGGGGAGCTGTTTTTT. This encodes CASSLNTGELFF.